A selection of T cell receptor beta chains follows, all from one sample in a study of blood T cells in healthy people across ages. TCRdb reprocessed the 5' RACE reads via MiXCR and lists one record per CDR3 protein. The sample has approximately 2,000,000 distinct CDR3 sequences, roughly two fifths seen once. Sequencing was done on a sample of blood. The receptors stem from a human donor in good health. Each CDR3 is given with its conserved first and last residue.

v_call cdr3_aa
TRBV7-2 CTSSLKSEGQPQHF
TRBV9 CASSVETGNSYEQYF
TRBV29-1 CSSPRGLSSDTQYF
TRBV4-3 CASSQDVRGFVPGGETQYF
TRBV28 CASRVGGDRNEQFF
TRBV12-3/TRBV12-4 CASSPGRRNEQFF
TRBV7-2 CASRVQETNEKLFF
TRBV7-3 CASKETGAGDTQYF
TRBV4-1 CASSQDRGGRQGQPQHF
TRBV20-1 CSAGIQITDTQYF
TRBV9 CASSVPGTSQETQYF
TRBV10-3 CAISWDRDRDGYTF
TRBV20-1 CSASGLAGGIGYEQYF